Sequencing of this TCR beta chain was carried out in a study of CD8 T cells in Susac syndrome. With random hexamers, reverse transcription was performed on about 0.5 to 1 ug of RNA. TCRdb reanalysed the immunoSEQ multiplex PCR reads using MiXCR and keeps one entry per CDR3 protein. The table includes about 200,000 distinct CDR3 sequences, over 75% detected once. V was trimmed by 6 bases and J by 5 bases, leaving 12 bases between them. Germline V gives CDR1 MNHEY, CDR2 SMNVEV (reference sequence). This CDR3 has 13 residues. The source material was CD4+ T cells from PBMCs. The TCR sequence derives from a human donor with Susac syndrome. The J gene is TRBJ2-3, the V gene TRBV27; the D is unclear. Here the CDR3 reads CASRVAPGDTQYF. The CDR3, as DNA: TGTGCCAGCAGAGTGGCCCCTGGAGATACGCAGTATTTT.